The present TCR beta chain was sequenced within a study of monozygotic twins with inflammatory bowel disease. General study results and limits: Neither one strong signal nor one clonotype associated with IBD was supported.

CDR1 and CDR2 (germline): SGHTA, FQGNSA. The CDR3 is 11 residues long. The UMIs contained a 6-nucleotide sample barcode. They were added by template switching during cDNA synthesis. TCRdb reprocessed the 5' RACE reads; each CDR3 protein has one entry and no DNA is given. In total, the table holds a few hundred thousand distinct CDR3 sequences. For this clonotype: Its cognate antigen is unknown.

Total RNA was isolated from whole blood without T cell sorting. This receptor was identified in a human donor with ulcerative colitis or Crohn's disease, or a healthy co-twin of an affected twin (not recorded which). The chain joins TRBV7-2 to TRBJ1-1. The sequencing input was blood. The CDR3 protein is CASSLVREAFF. The full variable domain, its missing parts supplied by reference TRBV7-2 and TRBJ1-1, is GAGVSQSPSNKVTEKGKDVELRCDPISGHTALYWYRQSLGQGLEFLIYFQGNSAPDKSGLPSDRFSAERTGGSVSTLTIQRTQQEDSAVYLCASSLVREAFFGQGTRLTVV.